These 7 T cell receptor beta chains originate from one sample sequenced in a study of tumor and adjacent non-tumor tissue in lung cancer. A modified ARM-PCR protocol with three rounds of nested PCR amplified TCRbeta. TCRdb re-called the multiplex PCR reads with MiXCR, one entry per CDR3 protein. The sample lists around 200,000 distinct CDR3 sequences, around 70% occurring once. This sample's RNA came from whole unsorted tissue. Sequencing input: lung tumor tissue. These receptors came from a man between 60 and 75 years old with non-small cell lung cancer.

This clonotype was found many times. The chain recombines TRBV6-5 with TRBJ2-3; either TRBD1 or TRBD2 may fit D (5 bases each). There are 12 residues in the CDR3. The V end lost 6 bases, the J end lost 4 bases, and 8 bases lay between the germline ends. Per germline, CDR1 MNHEY and CDR2 SVGAGI. The CDR3 region has the DNA TGTGCCAGCAGCCGAGGGGCAGATACGCAGTATTTT. This translates into CASSRGADTQYF.

On this clonotype: A much larger clone lies a single base off, so this may be a read error. The CDR3 sequence is CASGTSGTHEQYF. The CDR3 nucleotides read TGTGCCAGCGGGACTAGCGGGACCCACGAGCAGTACTTC. This chain joins TRBV6-5 and TRBJ2-7; 13 nucleotides agree with TRBD2. Germline loops: CDR1 MNHEY, CDR2 SVGAGI. The CDR3 totals 13 residues. V trimming: 8 bases; J trimming: 5 bases; junction bases outside the gene matches: 3.

Comments on this clonotype: Just one base apart from a much larger clone, this may be a read error. This chain joins TRBV5-1 and TRBJ1-2; 7 positions match TRBD1. The V and J ends lost 5 bases and 6 bases, in that order; junction bases with no gene match: 13. CDR1 and CDR2 (germline): SGHRS, YFSETQ. The length of the CDR3 is 15 residues. This CDR3 is CASRLGEGAIDGYTF. The CDR3 nucleotides read TGCGCCAGCAGACTAGGAGAGGGGGCTATTGATGGCTACACCTTC.

With regard to this clonotype: This sequence may be a read error, since a much larger clone differs from it by one base. V is TRBV20-1 and J is TRBJ2-7; no clear D gene. Trimming removed 0 bases from V and 12 bases from J, with 6 bases in between. CDR1 DFQATT and CDR2 SNEGSKA come from the germline V gene (reference sequence). CDR3 length: 9 residues. Written as DNA, the CDR3 is TGCAGTGCTAGAGATCTTGTGTACTTC. Translation: CSARDLVYF.

As regards this clonotype: A much bigger clone sits one base away, suggesting this may be a read error. The DNA for the CDR3 is TGTGCCAGCAACCGAGGGAGGCGCTGGGAGCAGTACTTC. This translates into CASNRGRRWEQYF. The rearrangement uses TRBV13 and TRBJ2-7; the D gene is possibly TRBD2 (6 bases). V was shortened by 7 bases and J by 7 bases, with 17 bases between the two germline ends. The germline V gene encodes CDR1 PRHDT and CDR2 FYEKMQ (reference sequence). The CDR3 length is 13 residues.

V usage is TRBV11-2 and J usage is TRBJ2-1; 12 bases agree with TRBD2. J was trimmed by 8 bases and V by 1 base; bases with no gene match: 9. Germline V gene lookup returns CDR1 SGHAT and CDR2 FQNNGV. The CDR3 consists of 17 residues. The CDR3 sequence is CASSLVPSGRASHEQFF. The CDR3 DNA sequence: TGTGCCAGCAGCTTAGTGCCTAGCGGGAGGGCCTCCCATGAGCAGTTCTTC. Full variable domain (missing parts from reference TRBV11-2 and TRBJ2-1): EAGVAQSPRYKIIEKRQSVAFWCNPISGHATLYWYQQILGQGPKLLIQFQNNGVVDDSQLPKDRFSAERLKGVDSTLKIQPAKLEDSAVYLCASSLVPSGRASHEQFFGPGTRLTVL.

The chain combines TRBV14 with TRBJ1-1; D gene unclear. The ends were cut back, 4 bases at V and 1 base at J, with 16 bases in the middle. This CDR3 contains 16 residues. The germline V gene encodes CDR1 SGHDN and CDR2 FVKESK. CDR3 coding DNA: TGTGCCAGCAGCCCTGACCGGACGGAGGGGAACACTGAAGCTTTCTTT. Translated: CASSPDRTEGNTEAFF.